The 17 T cell receptor beta chains in this list originate from one sample, sequenced in a study of vaccination effects on CD4 cells after COVID-19. Libraries were prepared by immunoSEQ multiplex PCR; TCRdb keeps only in-frame clonotypes and omits some of them. The repertoire holds about 22,000 clones, around 70% seen once, with approximately 10% in the top ten. Their specific antigens are unknown. Ahead of sequencing, the ViraFEST assay grew antigen-specific CD4+ T cells using viral peptide pools. Following culture for approximately ten days, CD4+ T cells were isolated. Two doses of either BNT162b2 or mRNA-1273 were given to each participant. This specimen consisted of CD4+ T cells from PBMCs cultured with HCoV-NL63 spike peptides, obtained after COVID-19 vaccination. All receptors come from a human donor who received a COVID-19 vaccine.

The chain combines TRBV6-4 with TRBJ2-5; possible D gene TRBD2, 6 bases. CDR3 length: 16 residues. The germline V and J ends were trimmed by 6 bases and 2 bases, with 19 bases remaining between them. Germline V gene sequence: CDR1 MRHNA, CDR2 SNTAGT. DNA of the CDR3: TGTGCCAGCAGGAGGAGCTGGACGGAGGGTCAAGAGACCCAGTACTTC. Translating it yields CASRRSWTEGQETQYF.

This sequence joins TRBV20-1 and TRBJ1-2; 10 bases line up with TRBD1. Per the germline V gene, CDR1 is DFQATT and CDR2 is SNEGSKA (reference sequence). V trimming: 3 bases; J trimming: 7 bases; junction bases outside the gene matches: 5. The CDR3 spans 13 residues. CDR3 nucleotide sequence: TGCAGTGCTAGTGGGACAGGGGAGACTGGCTACACCTTC. Translated, it gives CSASGTGETGYTF.

V is TRBV5-1 and J is TRBJ2-1; 7 nucleotides match TRBD1. Germline CDR1 and CDR2: SGHRS and YFSETQ. The trim removed 4 bases at V and 11 bases at J, leaving 9 bases unmatched. The CDR3 is made up of 13 amino acids. CDR3 DNA: TGCGCCAGCAGCCCGGGACAGCCCGGACAGCAGTTCTTC. Residues: CASSPGQPGQQFF. The variable domain in full, completed from reference TRBV5-1 and TRBJ2-1, reads KAGVTQTPRYLIKTRGQQVTLSCSPISGHRSVSWYQQTPGQGLQFLFEYFSETQRNKGNFPGRFSGRQFSNSRSEMNVSTLELGDSALYLCASSPGQPGQQFFGPGTRLTVL.

A few counts support this clone. V is TRBV19 and J is TRBJ2-4; possible D gene TRBD1, 5 bases. There are 15 residues in the CDR3. Germline values: CDR1 LNHDA, CDR2 SQIVND (reference sequence). Trimming took 0 bases from V and 3 from J, leaving 9 bases between them. DNA of the CDR3: TGTGCCAGTAGTATAGATGCAGGACACAAAAACATTCAGTACTTC. This codes for CASSIDAGHKNIQYF.

This clone is medium-sized (0.01 to 0.1%) by share. The rearrangement links TRBV5-1 to TRBJ1-1, with TRBD1 as a possible D gene (6 bases). V was pared by 0 bases and J by 1 base, with 13 bases between. The CDR3 has 16 residues. CDR1 is SGHRS, CDR2 YFSETQ, per germline. The chain's CDR3 is CASSLVTGRGNTEAFF. CDR3 bases: TGCGCCAGCAGCTTGGTTACAGGGAGGGGGAACACTGAAGCTTTCTTT.

The chain has TRBV2 and TRBJ1-1, with 7 bases aligning to TRBD1. The CDR3 spans 13 residues. V gave up 10 bases and J gave up 6 bases; unmatched junction bases: 11. The germline V gene has CDR1 SNHLY and CDR2 FYNNEI. This CDR3 is CATGTVGGPEAFF. The CDR3 DNA reads as TGTGCCACCGGGACAGTGGGTGGCCCTGAAGCTTTCTTT.

The V call is TRBV5-5, the J call TRBJ2-1; 8 bases are shared with TRBD2. After removal of 4 bases from V and 3 bases from J, the junction contained 12 bases not matched to a gene. Germline V lookup: CDR1 SGHKS, CDR2 YYEKEE (reference sequence). The CDR3 has 17 amino acids. The CDR3 nucleotides are TGTGCCAGCAGCGGGGATAGCACGGGAGGGGTCTACAATGAGCAGTTCTTC. Residues: CASSGDSTGGVYNEQFF.

This chain links TRBV2 with TRBJ2-3, with D possibly called TRBD1 or TRBD2 (5 bases each). V dropped 6 bases and J dropped 1 base, with 14 bases sitting between them. The germline V gene has CDR1 SNHLY and CDR2 FYNNEI. The CDR3 is 15 residues long. The CDR3 nucleotides are TGTGCCAGCAGCTTTGACAGAGGGGGCACAGATACGCAGTATTTT. Protein sequence: CASSFDRGGTDTQYF.

This chain joins TRBV10-2 and TRBJ1-2, with no clear D. The V end was cut by 0 bases, the J end by 7 bases, with 12 bases between. The germline V gene has CDR1 WSHSY and CDR2 SAAADI. The CDR3 is 14 amino acids. The CDR3 nucleotides are TGCGCCAGCAGTGAGTCGCTGGGATTCCGTGGCTACACCTTC. It encodes CASSESLGFRGYTF.

The V gene is TRBV6-5, the J gene TRBJ2-7; possibly TRBD1 for D (6 bases). CDR3 length equals 11 residues. V gave up 7 bases and J gave up 5 bases, with 9 bases separating them. CDR1 is MNHEY and CDR2 is SVGAGI in the germline V gene. The CDR3 bases are TGTGCCAGCATTAAGGGGGACGAGCAGTACTTC. The encoded protein is CASIKGDEQYF.

V is TRBV6-5 and J is TRBJ2-1; 12 nucleotides agree with TRBD2. The CDR3 is 14 residues long. With V trimmed by 5 bases and J by 8 bases, 4 bases remained unmatched. Germline V gene data show CDR1 as MNHEY and CDR2 as SVGAGI. The CDR3 nucleotides read TGTGCCAGCAGTCTAGCGGGGGGGCGGGATGAGCAGTTCTTC. Amino acids: CASSLAGGRDEQFF.

The chain combines TRBV6-5 with TRBJ1-1, with D perhaps TRBD1 (6 bases). The CDR3 sequence is 14 residues long. The V gene's germline CDR1 is MNHEY and CDR2 SVGAGI. V gave up 6 bases and J gave up 4 bases, with 15 bases separating them. The CDR3: CASRRQQGATEAFF. The CDR3 DNA sequence: TGTGCCAGCAGGAGACAACAGGGAGCCACTGAAGCTTTCTTT.

This clone has only one observation. CDR3 residues: CASSLEGYGYTF. DNA for the CDR3: TGTGCCAGCAGCCTCGAGGGGTATGGCTACACCTTC. This rearrangement joins TRBV5-4 to TRBJ1-2, with a possible D match to TRBD1 (5 bases). In germline, CDR1 is SGHNT, CDR2 YYREEE (reference sequence). V lost 4 bases and J lost 5, with 9 bases in between. This CDR3 is 12 amino acids long.

The rearrangement uses TRBV7-6 and TRBJ2-2; the match to TRBD2 covers 7 bases. The J segment lost 5 bases and the V segment lost 4 bases, leaving 10 bases of the junction unmatched. This CDR3 region has 16 residues. Germline lookup yields CDR1 SGHVS and CDR2 FNYEAQ. The CDR3 spells CASSWGSSGKTGELFF. CDR3 coding DNA: TGTGCCAGCAGCTGGGGCTCTAGCGGAAAAACCGGGGAGCTGTTTTTT.

This rearrangement joins TRBV2 to TRBJ2-6; D is unclear. The CDR3 is made up of 12 amino acids. Between the trimmed V and J ends, which lost 4 bases and 3 bases, there was a span of 1 base. Germline V gene data show CDR1 as SNHLY and CDR2 as FYNNEI. For the CDR3, the DNA is TGTGCCAGCAGTGTTGGGGCCAACGTCCTGACTTTC. It is translated as CASSVGANVLTF.

CDR3 bases: TGTGCCAGCAGCCGTTCCTCGGGAGGTACCAAAAACATTCAGTACTTC. The encoded protein is CASSRSSGGTKNIQYF. The chain recombines TRBV27 with TRBJ2-4, with 7 bases that match TRBD2. The CDR3 totals 16 residues. With V trimmed by 6 bases and J by 2 bases, 10 bases remained unmatched. Germline V gene lookup returns CDR1 MNHEY and CDR2 SMNVEV (reference sequence).

The rearrangement links TRBV5-1 to TRBJ2-3, with TRBD2 identical over 8 bases. The germline V gene encodes CDR1 SGHRS and CDR2 YFSETQ. The CDR3 extends over 14 amino acids. Trimming took 2 bases from V and 3 from J; bases not matched to a gene: 2. The CDR3 loop is CASSLGTRTDTQYF. The CDR3 DNA is TGCGCCAGCAGCTTAGGGACTAGGACAGATACGCAGTATTTT.